Presented here are 18 T cell receptor beta chains from one specimen sequenced in a study of regulatory T cells in long-lasting Graves disease. Time point denoted: newly diagnosed GD, antithyroid drugs for less than 3 months. Isolated PBMC RNA provided the starting material for the TCR library. Libraries of TCR beta came from iRepertoire HTBI primers plus Arm-PCR of CDR3 regions. TCRdb re-analysed the multiplex PCR reads in MiXCR, keeping a single row per CDR3 protein. The sample includes 550,000 or so distinct CDR3 sequences, around 12% of them seen just once. These data also formed part of another study, on T cells in Graves' hyperthyroidism and ophthalmopathy.

This specimen was peripheral blood mononuclear cells (PBMCs), taken at new diagnosis, from a patient treated with antithyroid drugs. These receptors were collected from a woman aged 25 to 39 with Graves disease.

About this clonotype: At one boundary the junction diverges from the germline segment, which might be a read error. The CDR3 nucleotides read TGCGCCAGCAAGCTCACGCCTAATGAAAAAATGTTTTTT. It is translated as CASKLTPNEKMFF. V gene TRBV5-1 combines with J gene TRBJ1-4; the D is unclear. Looked up from germline, CDR1 is SGHRS and CDR2 is YFSETQ. The CDR3 runs to 13 residues. Full variable domain (rest looked up from reference TRBV5-1 and TRBJ1-4): KAGVTQTPRYLIKTRGQQVTLSCSPISGHRSVSWYQQTPGQGLQFLFEYFSETQRNKGNFPGRFSGRQFSNSRSEMNVSTLELGDSALYLCASKLTPNEKMFFGSGTQLSVL.

At least ten counts were recorded for this clonotype. The chain carries TRBV6-1 and TRBJ1-1; D ambiguous. The germline V gene encodes CDR1 MNHNS and CDR2 SASEGT. This CDR3 spans 13 amino acids. V lost 10 bases to trimming and J lost 0 bases, with 12 bases between them. This CDR3 reads CATRGLMNTEAFF. The CDR3 DNA is TGTGCCACGCGCGGACTGATGAACACTGAAGCTTTCTTT.

This clonotype has a handful of counts. V and J are TRBV28 and TRBJ1-1, with D unresolved. The CDR3 covers 12 residues. CDR1 is MDHEN, CDR2 SYDVKM, per germline. Trimming removed 3 bases from V and 8 bases from J, with 10 bases in between. CDR3 DNA: TGTGCCAGCAGTTTTGGTAGGACCGAAGCTTTCTTT. It codes for CASSFGRTEAFF. Filled out from reference TRBV28 and TRBJ1-1, the complete variable domain reads DVKVTQSSRYLVKRTGEKVFLECVQDMDHENMFWYRQDPGLGLRLIYFSYDVKMKEKGDIPEGYSVSREKKERFSLILESASTNQTSMYLCASSFGRTEAFFGQGTRLTVV.

This clonotype was counted many times. Sequence at one end of the junction differs from germline and may be a read error. The gene calls are TRBV7-9 and TRBJ2-1; 10 bases fit TRBD1. The germline CDR1 and CDR2 sequences are SEHNR and FQNEAQ (reference sequence). The CDR3 sequence is 15 residues long. This chain's CDR3 is CASSLLDRGFNEQFF. In nucleotides, the CDR3 is TGTGCCAGCAGCTTATTGGACAGGGGGTTCAATGAGCAATTCTTC.

This clonotype was counted many times. CDR3 bases: TGTGCCAGCAGCTTAGGACAGCCTTACGAGCAGTACTTC. Translation gives CASSLGQPYEQYF. The chain has TRBV11-2 and TRBJ2-7, with a weak D call TRBD1 (5 bases). V was shortened by 1 base and J by 4 bases, with 8 bases between the two germline ends. Germline assignment: CDR1 SGHAT and CDR2 FQNNGV. The length of the CDR3 is 13 residues.

The V gene is TRBV19, the J gene TRBJ2-7; 7 bases line up with TRBD2. Unmatched junction bases numbered 20, after V lost 6 bases and J lost 6 bases. The CDR3 length is 17 residues. From germline, CDR1 is LNHDA and CDR2 SQIVND (reference sequence). The CDR3 region has the DNA TGTGCCAGTAGCCCAGGGAGGGAGGGCTCGGTATTTCGCGAGCAGTACTTC. Encoded protein: CASSPGREGSVFREQYF.

This clonotype was seen ten or more times. The J gene is TRBJ2-7, the V gene TRBV7-2; D is ambiguous. The germline V gene has CDR1 SGHTA and CDR2 FQGNSA. The V end lost 2 bases, the J end lost 7 bases, and 15 bases lay between the germline ends. The CDR3 extends over 14 amino acids. Here the CDR3 DNA reads TGTGCCAGCAGCTTAAAGAACTGGGTGGGGGAGCAGTACTTC. Its protein product is CASSLKNWVGEQYF.

This clonotype has just a few counts. The CDR3, as DNA: TGCAGTGCTAGAGTATGGGTAGCGGGAGACTTCACAGATACGCAGTATTTT. Its protein product is CSARVWVAGDFTDTQYF. The chain joins TRBV20-1 to TRBJ2-3; 9 nucleotides line up with TRBD2. The CDR3 runs to 17 residues. Unmatched junction bases numbered 10, after V lost 1 base and J lost 2 bases. CDR1 and CDR2 from the germline V gene are DFQATT and SNEGSKA (reference sequence).

The chain uses TRBV20-1 and TRBJ2-1; 10 bases line up with TRBD2. CDR1 is DFQATT, CDR2 SNEGSKA, per germline (reference sequence). V shed 0 bases and J 9 bases; nucleotides not matched to a gene: 14. This CDR3 is 17 amino acids long. CDR3 bases: TGCAGTGCTAGAGATAGGGCTAGCGGGAGTCTAGCGGGTGAGCAGTTCTTC. Translating it yields CSARDRASGSLAGEQFF.

This clonotype has just one count. The rearrangement links TRBV30 to TRBJ2-7, with TRBD2 matching 10 bases. The CDR3 is made up of 13 amino acids. V was clipped by 1 base and J by 5 bases; unmatched bases: 2. Germline loops: CDR1 GTSNPN, CDR2 SVGIG (reference sequence). In DNA form, the CDR3 reads TGTGCCTGGAGTGGACTAGCGGGCGACGAGCAGTACTTC. It codes for CAWSGLAGDEQYF.

The chain carries TRBV6-2 or TRBV6-3 and TRBJ2-1; tentatively, D is TRBD1 (7 bases). Trimming took off 0 bases at V and 7 bases at J, with 19 bases between the two ends. CDR3 size: 17 residues. The germline gives CDR1 MNHEY, CDR2 SVGEGT. This CDR3 is CASSYSMLPGGINEQFF. In DNA, the CDR3 is TGTGCCAGCAGTTACTCGATGCTCCCAGGGGGGATAAATGAGCAGTTCTTC.

There are many counts of this clonotype. This chain connects TRBV6-9 to TRBJ1-1, with D possibly being TRBD1 (5 bases). V was trimmed by 3 bases and J by 4 bases, leaving 9 bases between them. The CDR3 has 13 residues. The germline gives CDR1 MNHGY, CDR2 SVAAGI. For the CDR3, the DNA is TGTGCCAGCAGTTACGCAGGGTTCACTGAAGCTTTCTTT. As protein: CASSYAGFTEAFF.

The table lists this clonotype with many counts. The rearrangement joins TRBV27 to TRBJ2-5; the D is unclear. The CDR3 runs to 14 residues. V was clipped by 6 bases and J by 3 bases, with 14 bases between them. Germline V gene lookup returns CDR1 MNHEY and CDR2 SMNVEV (reference sequence). The CDR3 here is CASSISTAEETQYF. The CDR3 DNA reads as TGTGCCAGCAGCATCTCGACCGCCGAAGAGACCCAGTACTTC.

This clonotype was counted only a few times. The chain joins TRBV5-4 to TRBJ2-1; TRBD2 matches at 11 bases. V shed 2 bases and J 3 bases; nucleotides not matched to a gene: 7. This CDR3 comprises 17 residues. The germline gives CDR1 SGHNT, CDR2 YYREEE (reference sequence). The CDR3 sequence is CASSFRLAGGFYNEQFF. The CDR3 DNA follows: TGTGCCAGCAGCTTCCGGTTAGCGGGAGGGTTCTACAATGAGCAGTTCTTC. Using reference TRBV5-4 and TRBJ2-1 for the parts outside the CDR3, the full variable domain is ETGVTQSPTHLIKTRGQQVTLRCSSQSGHNTVSWYQQALGQGPQFIFQYYREEENGRGNFPPRFSGLQFPNYSSELNVNALELDDSALYLCASSFRLAGGFYNEQFFGPGTRLTVL.

This clonotype was seen many times. The genes are TRBV30 and TRBJ2-5; the D call may be TRBD1 or TRBD2 (5 bases each). The CDR3 is made up of 13 amino acids. Looked up from germline, CDR1 is GTSNPN and CDR2 is SVGIG (reference sequence). Trimming took off 5 bases at V and 2 bases at J, with 12 bases between the two ends. Written as DNA, the CDR3 is TGTGCCTGGTCATTGGGGGTTCAAGAGACCCAGTACTTC. Translating gives CAWSLGVQETQYF.

This clonotype was counted between two and nine times. V usage is TRBV6-5 and J usage is TRBJ2-5; D is uncertain. Matching the DNA end better, TRBJ2-1 makes the J call doubtful. The length of the CDR3 is 13 residues. The germline gives CDR1 MNHEY, CDR2 SVGAGI. CDR3 in DNA: TGTGCCAGCAGTTATTTCCACGACAATGAGCAGTTCTTC. It is translated as CASSYFHDNEQFF.

This clonotype occurred a few times. The chain joins TRBV5-1 to TRBJ1-1, with D unresolved. CDR1 and CDR2 (germline): SGHRS, YFSETQ. V dropped 0 bases and J dropped 7 bases, with 7 bases sitting between them. CDR3 length: 12 residues. In DNA, the CDR3 is TGCGCCAGCAGCTTGGATCAGGTTGAAGCTTTCTTT. It is translated as CASSLDQVEAFF. Drawing the rest from reference TRBV5-1 and TRBJ1-1, the complete variable domain is KAGVTQTPRYLIKTRGQQVTLSCSPISGHRSVSWYQQTPGQGLQFLFEYFSETQRNKGNFPGRFSGRQFSNSRSEMNVSTLELGDSALYLCASSLDQVEAFFGQGTRLTVV.

A single count supports this clonotype. This chain uses TRBV10-3 with TRBJ1-1; tentative D call: TRBD1 (5 bases). Germline lookup yields CDR1 ENHRY and CDR2 SYGVKD. Between the trimmed V and J ends, which lost 2 bases and 4 bases, there was a span of 8 bases. The CDR3 length is 13 residues. Here the CDR3 reads CAISETGGTEAFF. The CDR3 coding sequence is TGTGCCATCAGTGAGACCGGGGGCACTGAAGCTTTCTTT.